This T cell receptor (beta chain) was captured by sequencing in a study of T cells in Graves' hyperthyroidism and ophthalmopathy. Looked up from germline, CDR1 is SSHAT and CDR2 is FNYEAQ (reference sequence). The CDR3 sequence is 15 residues long. Patients were excluded because of uncontrolled infection, other autoimmune disease, pregnancy or lactation. Diagnoses rested on clinical symptoms, serum thyroxine and TRAb, thyroid ultrasound and orbital computed tomography. General observations from the study: By a 13 V-J model, ophthalmopathy was set apart from stable hyperthyroidism. Before onset, ophthalmopathy was predicted by the model a median roughly 6.8 months earlier.

Authors of the study amplified TCR beta CDR3 regions from RNA transcripts. A first-round RT-PCR of the TCR CDR3 used the HTBI primer set. One entry per CDR3 protein, called by TCRdb with MiXCR from the multiplex PCR reads. The sample shows roughly 100,000 distinct CDR3 sequences, approximately 48% of them seen only once. About this clonotype itself: The antigen is unknown. Germline is not matched at one junction end, which may reflect a read error.

The chain links TRBV7-7 to TRBJ2-1; 10 bases fit TRBD1. The sequencing input was blood. The clonotype was recovered from a man aged 40-49 years with Graves' hyperthyroidism. In DNA, the CDR3 is TGTGCTAGCAGCCCTCAGACAGGGGGCCACAATGAGCAGTTCTTC. Its translation: CASSPQTGGHNEQFF.